These 3 T cell receptor beta chains came from one sample sequenced in a study of Ad26.COV2.S vaccination and SARS-CoV-2 variants. The treatment is: approximately 18 received Ad26.COV2.S at low or high dose, single or two shots; five or six received placebo; per-sample allocation not given. The samples date from day 63 after the first vaccine or placebo injection. Produced via immunoSEQ multiplex PCR; TCRdb's table is partial and in-frame only. The sample lists roughly 700,000 clones, 89% seen once, with approximately 1.5% in the top ten. The sequenced sample was peripheral blood, obtained in a trial of Ad26.COV2.S vaccine versus placebo. The receptors stem from a person aged 18 to 59 who received the Ad26.COV2.S COVID-19 vaccine or a placebo.

The genes are TRBV5-4 and TRBJ2-3; D is perhaps TRBD1 (6 bases). The CDR3 runs 16 residues. Germline CDR1 and CDR2: SGHNT and YYREEE (reference sequence). Trimming pared 1 base from V and 2 bases from J, leaving 14 bases between. CDR3 bases: TGTGCCAGCAGCTTGCCCAACAGGGACCCCACAGATACGCAGTATTTT. As protein: CASSLPNRDPTDTQYF.

J is TRBJ2-3 and V is TRBV25-1, with TRBD1 matching over 7 bases. Losses at the gene ends were 4 bases for V and 0 bases for J; bases not matched to a gene: 7. The germline gives CDR1 MGHDK, CDR2 SYGVNS. The CDR3 runs 16 residues. In DNA, the CDR3 is TGTGCCAGCAGTGTCGGGACAGTCACTAGCACAGATACGCAGTATTTT. Residues: CASSVGTVTSTDTQYF.

The CDR3: CASSLAQNTGELFF. CDR3 nucleotide sequence: TGTGCCAGCAGCTTGGCTCAGAACACCGGGGAGCTGTTTTTT. This rearrangement joins TRBV5-6 to TRBJ2-2; D ambiguous. Germline values: CDR1 SGHDT, CDR2 YYEEEE. The CDR3 runs to 14 residues. Trimming took off 0 bases at V and 1 base at J, with 4 bases between the two ends.